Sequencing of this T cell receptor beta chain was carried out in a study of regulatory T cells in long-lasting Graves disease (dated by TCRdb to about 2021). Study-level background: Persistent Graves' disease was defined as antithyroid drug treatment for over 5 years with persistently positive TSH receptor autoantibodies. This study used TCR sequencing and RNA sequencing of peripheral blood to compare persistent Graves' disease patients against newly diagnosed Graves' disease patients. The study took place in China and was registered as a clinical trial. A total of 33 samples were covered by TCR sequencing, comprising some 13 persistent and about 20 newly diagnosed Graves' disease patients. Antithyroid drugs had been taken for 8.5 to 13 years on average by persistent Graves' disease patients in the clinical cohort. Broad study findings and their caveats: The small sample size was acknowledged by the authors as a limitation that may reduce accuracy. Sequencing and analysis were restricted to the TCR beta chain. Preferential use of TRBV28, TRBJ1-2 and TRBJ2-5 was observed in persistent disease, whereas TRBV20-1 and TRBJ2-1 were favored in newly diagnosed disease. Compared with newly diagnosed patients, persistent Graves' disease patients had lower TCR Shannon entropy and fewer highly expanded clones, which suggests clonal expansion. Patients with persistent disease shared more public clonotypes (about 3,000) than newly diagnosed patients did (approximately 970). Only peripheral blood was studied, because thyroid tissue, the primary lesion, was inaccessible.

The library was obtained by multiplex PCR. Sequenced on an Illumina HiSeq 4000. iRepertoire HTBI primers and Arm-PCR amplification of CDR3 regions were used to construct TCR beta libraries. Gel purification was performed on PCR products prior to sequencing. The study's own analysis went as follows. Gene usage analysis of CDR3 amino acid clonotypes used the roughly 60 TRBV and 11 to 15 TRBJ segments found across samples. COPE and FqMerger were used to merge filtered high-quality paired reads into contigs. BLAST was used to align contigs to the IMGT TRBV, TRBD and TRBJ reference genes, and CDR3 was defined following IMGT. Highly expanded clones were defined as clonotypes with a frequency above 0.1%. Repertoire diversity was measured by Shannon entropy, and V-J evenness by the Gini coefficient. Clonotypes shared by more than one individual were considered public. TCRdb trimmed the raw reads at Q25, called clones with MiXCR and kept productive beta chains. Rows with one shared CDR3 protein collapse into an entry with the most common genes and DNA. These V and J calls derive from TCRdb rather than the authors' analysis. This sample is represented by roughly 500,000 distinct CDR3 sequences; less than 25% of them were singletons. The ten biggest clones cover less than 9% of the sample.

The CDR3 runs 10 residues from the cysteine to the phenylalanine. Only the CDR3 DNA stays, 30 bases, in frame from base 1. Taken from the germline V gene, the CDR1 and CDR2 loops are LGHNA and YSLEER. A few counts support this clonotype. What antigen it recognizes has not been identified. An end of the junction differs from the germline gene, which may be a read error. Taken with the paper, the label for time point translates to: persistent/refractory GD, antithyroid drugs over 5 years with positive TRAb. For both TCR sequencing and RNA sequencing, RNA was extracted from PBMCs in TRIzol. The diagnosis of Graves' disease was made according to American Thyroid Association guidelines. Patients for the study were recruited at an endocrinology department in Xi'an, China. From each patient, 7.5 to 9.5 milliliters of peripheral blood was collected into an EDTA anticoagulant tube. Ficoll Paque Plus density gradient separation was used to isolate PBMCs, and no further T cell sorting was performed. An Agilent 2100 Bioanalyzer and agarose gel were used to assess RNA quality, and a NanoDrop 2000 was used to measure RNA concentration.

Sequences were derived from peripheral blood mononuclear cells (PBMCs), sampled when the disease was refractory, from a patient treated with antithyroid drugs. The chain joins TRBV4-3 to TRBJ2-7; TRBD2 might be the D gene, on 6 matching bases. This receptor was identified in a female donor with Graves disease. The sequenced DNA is TGCGCCAGCAGCGCAGAGCGGGCCAACTTC. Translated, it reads CASSAERANF.